Following are 16 T cell receptor beta chains from one sample sequenced in a study of molecular identifiers for immune sequencing clone quantification. TCRdb reprocessed the PCR reads with MiXCR, giving one entry per CDR3 protein. The sample lists some 680,000 distinct CDR3 sequences, 25% occurring once. The sequenced sample consisted of naive CD8+ T cells from blood, with Jurkat cell RNA spiked in. Subset of the sample: FACS-sorted CD8+CD4-CCR7+CD45RA+ naive T cells. These TCRs come from a human donor in good health. Some libraries in this study had Jurkat cell RNA spiked in.

On this clonotype: A read error may produce the germline difference seen at one junction end. V usage is TRBV20-1 and J usage is TRBJ1-2; TRBD1 agrees at 7 bases. CDR3 length: 13 residues. CDR1 is DFQATT, CDR2 SNEGSKA, per germline (reference sequence). CDR3 in amino acids: CGARDRANYGYTF. DNA of the CDR3: TGCGGTGCCCGTGACAGGGCTAACTATGGCTACACCTTC.

This clonotype was observed a few times. The chain joins TRBV27 to TRBJ1-1; D gene ambiguous. The germline V gene encodes CDR1 MNHEY and CDR2 SMNVEV (reference sequence). Trimming removed 2 bases from V and 4 bases from J, with 11 bases in between. This CDR3 contains 14 residues. The CDR3 sequence: CASSLNGVITEAFF. The CDR3 DNA follows: TGTGCCAGCAGTTTAAACGGGGTAATCACTGAAGCTTTCTTT.

This clonotype was seen only once. A much larger clone sits a single nucleotide away, making a read error possible. Given the absence of the conserved phenylalanine or tryptophan at the CDR3 end, a read error is likely. This chain links TRBV2 with TRBJ2-3; maybe TRBD2 (6 bases). This CDR3 contains 14 residues. The germline CDR1 and CDR2 sequences are SNHLY and FYNNEI. Trimming took 1 base from V and 5 from J, leaving 10 bases between them. CDR3 DNA: TGTGCCAGCAGTGAAGAGTGGGGGGTAGATACGCAGTATTCT. This sequence encodes CASSEEWGVDTQYS.

This clonotype was found a few times. The CDR3 DNA reads TGTGCCAGCAGTGAAGAGGTCTCAGGGGGGGAGCAGTACTTC. Encoded protein: CASSEEVSGGEQYF. The chain is built from TRBV6-1 and TRBJ2-7; D is possibly TRBD1 (7 bases). There are 14 residues in the CDR3. Trimming took off 1 base at V and 7 bases at J, with 14 bases between the two ends. Germline lookup yields CDR1 MNHNS and CDR2 SASEGT.

The gene calls are TRBV19 and TRBJ2-7; 10 bases match TRBD2. CDR3 length: 14 amino acids. Per the germline V gene, CDR1 is LNHDA and CDR2 is SQIVND (reference sequence). V shed 8 bases, J shed 0 bases, and the junction held 4 bases outside the gene matches. The CDR3: CASRTSGLSYEQYF. CDR3 DNA: TGTGCCAGTCGGACTAGCGGTCTCTCCTACGAGCAGTACTTC.

This clonotype was detected many times. This chain connects TRBV29-1 to TRBJ1-2; 7 bases align to TRBD1. Per the germline V gene, CDR1 is SQVTM and CDR2 is ANQGSEA. J was trimmed by 4 bases and V by 2 bases; bases with no gene match: 10. The CDR3 sequence is 15 residues long. The CDR3 sequence is CSVEPWTGQSYGYTF. The CDR3, as DNA: TGCAGCGTTGAACCATGGACAGGCCAGTCCTATGGCTACACCTTC.

In its sample, this clonotype was seen many times. The chain couples TRBV7-9 to TRBJ1-6; TRBD1 matches at 10 bases. Germline values: CDR1 SEHNR, CDR2 FQNEAQ (reference sequence). The CDR3 runs to 14 residues. V trimming: 4 bases; J trimming: 7 bases; junction bases outside the gene matches: 1. The CDR3 here is CASSSGQGNSPLHF. The CDR3 DNA sequence: TGTGCCAGCAGCTCGGGACAGGGGAATTCACCCCTCCACTTT.

This chain joins TRBV14 and TRBJ1-6; D may be TRBD1 (6 bases). Trimming removed 0 bases at V and 10 bases at J, with 13 bases between. CDR1 and CDR2 from the germline V gene are SGHDN and FVKESK. This CDR3 is 15 amino acids long. The CDR3 nucleotides are TGTGCCAGCAGCCAAGATCGGCAGGGGCGATCACCCCTCCACTTT. This translates into CASSQDRQGRSPLHF.

The chain links TRBV12-3 or TRBV12-4 to TRBJ2-1; possibly TRBD1 for D (6 bases). The CDR3 runs 11 residues. V dropped 8 bases and J dropped 8 bases, with 10 bases sitting between them. In DNA, the CDR3 is TGTGCCAGCTTTGGGGGCCATGAGCAGTTCTTC. Its protein product is CASFGGHEQFF.

Concerning this clonotype itself: A clone one base away is much larger, so this may be a read error. This rearrangement joins TRBV14 to TRBJ2-3, with D unclear. The CDR3 totals 15 residues. Germline V lookup: CDR1 SGHDN, CDR2 FVKESK. The CDR3 sequence is CASSHLDLSTDTRYF. CDR3 DNA: TGTGCCAGCAGCCACTTAGACTTAAGCACAGATACGCGGTATTTT.

This clonotype came up once. One base away lies a much larger clone, so this may be a sequencing read error. The chain carries TRBV12-3 or TRBV12-4 and TRBJ2-3; no clear D. Trimming removed 6 bases from V and 2 bases from J, with 12 bases in between. The CDR3 consists of 14 residues. CDR3 residues: CASSPRHDTDTQYF. The CDR3 bases are TGTGCCAGCAGCCCTCGACATGACACAGATACGCAGTATTTT.

This clonotype was observed many times. This chain links TRBV29-1 with TRBJ2-5; maybe TRBD1 (5 bases). The CDR3 totals 15 residues. Trimming shortened V by 0 bases and J by 7 bases, and 18 bases separated the two germline ends. CDR1 and CDR2 (germline): SQVTM, ANQGSEA. For the CDR3, the DNA is TGCAGCGTTGAAGATTCGAGCAGGGCCTGGGGGACCCAGTACTTC. It codes for CSVEDSSRAWGTQYF.

This clonotype was seen at least ten times. This chain joins TRBV29-1 and TRBJ2-3; 8 nucleotides agree with TRBD1. J lost 0 bases, V lost 6 bases, and 14 bases had no gene match. Germline loops: CDR1 SQVTM, CDR2 ANQGSEA. The CDR3 is 17 amino acids. The DNA for the CDR3 is TGCAGCGTACCCACTCAGGGGGCTGCGGCTAGCACAGATACGCAGTATTTT. It translates to CSVPTQGAAASTDTQYF.

In its sample, this clonotype was seen many times. V and J are TRBV29-1 and TRBJ2-1; 11 bases line up with TRBD2. CDR1 is SQVTM, CDR2 ANQGSEA, per germline. This CDR3 comprises 14 residues. J was trimmed by 4 bases and V by 3 bases; bases with no gene match: 2. The CDR3 here is CSVEGLAEYNEQFF. The CDR3, as DNA: TGCAGCGTTGAGGGACTAGCGGAATACAATGAGCAGTTCTTC.

This clonotype was seen ten or more times. J is TRBJ2-7 and V is TRBV20-1; a possible D gene is TRBD1 (5 bases). The V gene lost 1 base and the J gene lost 0 bases, with 10 bases spanning the gap. From germline, CDR1 is DFQATT and CDR2 SNEGSKA (reference sequence). CDR3 size: 14 residues. The CDR3 nucleotides read TGCAGTGCTAGAGCACAGGAACCCTCCTACGAGCAGTACTTC. Translation gives CSARAQEPSYEQYF.

This clonotype was seen a few times. In DNA form, the CDR3 reads TGTGCCAGCAGTTACTCGACACAGAGCTCCTACAATGAGCAGTTCTTC. Translating gives CASSYSTQSSYNEQFF. The chain carries TRBV6-6 and TRBJ2-1, with no clear D. The V end was cut by 0 bases, the J end by 0 bases, with 9 bases between. CDR1 and CDR2 (germline): MNHNY, SVGAGI (reference sequence). The CDR3 has 16 residues.